What follows describes a single TCR beta chain. What it binds is not known. The sample is drawn from a study of T cells in Graves' hyperthyroidism and ophthalmopathy. Findings and caveats of the study: Using 13 V-J features, a model discriminated ophthalmopathy from stable hyperthyroidism. Onset of ophthalmopathy came a median 6.5 months after the model predicted it.

It was RNA transcripts that yielded the amplified TCR beta CDR3 regions. The primer set for the first-round RT-PCR of the TCR CDR3 was HTBI. TCRdb reprocessed the multiplex PCR reads via MiXCR and lists one record per CDR3 protein. Counted here are roughly 500,000 distinct CDR3 sequences, roughly 24% occurring once; the ten biggest clones make up about 11%. The clonotype was recovered from a woman aged 25-40 years with Graves' ophthalmopathy. Source material: blood.

The DNA of the CDR3 is TGTGCCAGCAGCTTGGTATTTAAGCGGCAAGAGACCCAGTACTTC. Translated: CASSLVFKRQETQYF. The genes are TRBV5-5 and TRBJ2-5; tentative D call: TRBD2 (5 bases). The V gene's germline CDR1 is SGHKS and CDR2 YYEKEE (reference sequence). V was shortened by 0 bases and J by 2 bases, with 11 bases between the two germline ends. This CDR3 is built from 15 residues.